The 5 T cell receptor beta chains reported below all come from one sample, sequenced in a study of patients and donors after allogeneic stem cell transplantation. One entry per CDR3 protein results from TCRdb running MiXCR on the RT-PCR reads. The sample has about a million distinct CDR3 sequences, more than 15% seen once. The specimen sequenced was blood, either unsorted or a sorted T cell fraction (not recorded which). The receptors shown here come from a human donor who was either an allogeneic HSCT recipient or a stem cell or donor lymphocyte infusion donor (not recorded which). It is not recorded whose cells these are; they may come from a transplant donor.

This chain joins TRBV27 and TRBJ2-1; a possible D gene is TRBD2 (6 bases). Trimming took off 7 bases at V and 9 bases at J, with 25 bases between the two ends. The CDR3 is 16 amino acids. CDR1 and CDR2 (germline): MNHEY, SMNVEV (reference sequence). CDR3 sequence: CASISYPGAVLAEQFF. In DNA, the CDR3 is TGTGCCAGCATCTCCTATCCGGGAGCTGTCTTAGCTGAGCAGTTCTTC.

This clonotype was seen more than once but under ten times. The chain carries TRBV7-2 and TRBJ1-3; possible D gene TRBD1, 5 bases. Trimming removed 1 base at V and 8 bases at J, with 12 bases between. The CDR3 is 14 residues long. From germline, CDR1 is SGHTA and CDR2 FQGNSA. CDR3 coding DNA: TGTGCCAGCAGCTTAGTGGCAGGGTCGGACACCATATATTTT. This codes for CASSLVAGSDTIYF.

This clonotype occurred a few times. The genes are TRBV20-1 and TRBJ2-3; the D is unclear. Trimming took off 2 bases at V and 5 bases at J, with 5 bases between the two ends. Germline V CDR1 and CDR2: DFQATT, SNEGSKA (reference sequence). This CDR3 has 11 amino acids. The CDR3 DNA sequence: TGCAGTGCTAGACTAGAAGATACGCAGTATTTT. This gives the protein CSARLEDTQYF.

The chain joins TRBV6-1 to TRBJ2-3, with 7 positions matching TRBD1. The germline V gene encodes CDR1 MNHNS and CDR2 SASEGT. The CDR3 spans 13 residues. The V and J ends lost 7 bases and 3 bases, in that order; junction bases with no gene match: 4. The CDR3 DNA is TGTGCCAGCAAGATACAGGGGACAGATACGCAGTATTTT. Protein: CASKIQGTDTQYF.

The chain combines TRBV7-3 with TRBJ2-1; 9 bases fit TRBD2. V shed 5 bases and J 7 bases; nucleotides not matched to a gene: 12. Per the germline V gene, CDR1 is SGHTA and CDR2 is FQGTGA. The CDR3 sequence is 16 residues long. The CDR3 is CASSPQPGLAVNEQFF. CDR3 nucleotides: TGTGCCAGCAGCCCCCAGCCGGGACTAGCTGTGAATGAGCAGTTCTTC.